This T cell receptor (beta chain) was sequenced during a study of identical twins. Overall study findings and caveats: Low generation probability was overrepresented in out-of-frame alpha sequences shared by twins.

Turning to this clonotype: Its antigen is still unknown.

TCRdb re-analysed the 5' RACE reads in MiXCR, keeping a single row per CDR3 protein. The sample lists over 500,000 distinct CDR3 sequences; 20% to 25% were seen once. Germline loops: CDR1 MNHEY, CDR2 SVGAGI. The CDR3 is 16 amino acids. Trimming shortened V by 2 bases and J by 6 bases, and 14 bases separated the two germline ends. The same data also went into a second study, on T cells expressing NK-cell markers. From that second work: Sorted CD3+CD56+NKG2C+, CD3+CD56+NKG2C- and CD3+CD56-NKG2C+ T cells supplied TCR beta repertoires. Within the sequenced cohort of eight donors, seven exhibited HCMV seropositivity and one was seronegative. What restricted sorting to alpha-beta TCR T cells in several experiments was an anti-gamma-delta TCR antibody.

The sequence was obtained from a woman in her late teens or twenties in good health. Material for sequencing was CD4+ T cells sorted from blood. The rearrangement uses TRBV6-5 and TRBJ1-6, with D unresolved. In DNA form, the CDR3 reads TGTGCCAGCAGTTACGCGAAGGGAGGGCTTAATTCACCCCTCCACTTT. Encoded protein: CASSYAKGGLNSPLHF.